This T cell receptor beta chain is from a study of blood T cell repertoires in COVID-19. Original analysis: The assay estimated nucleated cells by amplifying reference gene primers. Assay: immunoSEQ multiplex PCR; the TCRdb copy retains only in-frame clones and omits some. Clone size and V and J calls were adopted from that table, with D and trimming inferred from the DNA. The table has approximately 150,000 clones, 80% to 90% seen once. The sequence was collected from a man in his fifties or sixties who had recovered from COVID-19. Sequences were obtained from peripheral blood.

The chain's CDR3 is CASSAGTGGPGELFF. CDR3 DNA sequence: TGCGCCAGCAGCGCGGGGACAGGGGGGCCCGGGGAGCTGTTTTTT. This rearrangement joins TRBV4-1 to TRBJ2-2; TRBD1 aligns across 11 bases. The V segment lost 5 bases and the J segment 6 bases; nucleotides outside the gene matches: 5. The CDR3 consists of 15 residues. Germline V gene data show CDR1 as MGHRA and CDR2 as YSYEKL.